This is a list of T cell receptor beta chains from one sample in a study of CD8 T cells in Susac syndrome. From the immunoSEQ multiplex PCR reads, TCRdb called clonotypes with MiXCR, one entry per CDR3 protein. Of more than 150,000 distinct CDR3 sequences in the sample, approximately 95% were seen once. Specimen: CD8+ T cells from PBMCs. These receptors were obtained from a human donor with Susac syndrome. The CDR3 runs from the conserved cysteine through the conserved F or W. D genes are given only for firm matches. Size tells how often a clone was seen (once, few, many) or the class of an expanded clone, and some rows leave it out.

j_call: TRBJ1-2; v_call: TRBV2; d_call: NA; clone_size: NA; cdr3_length: 8; cdr3_aa: CASSSHTF; cdr3_nt: TGTGCCAGCAGTTCTCACACCTTC
j_call: TRBJ1-1; v_call: TRBV5-4; d_call: TRBD1; clone_size: NA; cdr3_length: 13; cdr3_aa: CASSATGSGGAFF; cdr3_nt: TGTGCCAGCAGCGCGACAGGGAGCGGAGGAGCTTTCTTT
j_call: TRBJ2-5; v_call: TRBV29-1; d_call: TRBD1; clone_size: NA; cdr3_length: 14; cdr3_aa: CSVVGQLLYETQYF; cdr3_nt: TGCAGCGTAGTGGGACAGTTACTTTATGAGACCCAGTACTTC
j_call: TRBJ2-3; v_call: TRBV20-1; d_call: TRBD2; clone_size: once; cdr3_length: 16; cdr3_aa: CSARDPQRGGTDTQYF; cdr3_nt: TGCAGTGCTAGAGACCCCCAGCGGGGGGGCACAGATACGCAGTATTTT
j_call: TRBJ2-3; v_call: TRBV7-9; d_call: NA; clone_size: once; cdr3_length: 14; cdr3_aa: CASNGQFSTDTQYF; cdr3_nt: TGTGCCAGCAACGGACAGTTTAGCACAGATACGCAGTATTTT
j_call: TRBJ2-7; v_call: TRBV7-6; d_call: NA; clone_size: NA; cdr3_length: 14; cdr3_aa: CASSQGVVLHEQYF; cdr3_nt: TGTGCCAGCAGCCAAGGAGTAGTTTTGCACGAGCAGTACTTC
j_call: TRBJ2-1; v_call: TRBV6-1; d_call: NA; clone_size: NA; cdr3_length: 15; cdr3_aa: CASSELVGGNNEQFF; cdr3_nt: TGTGCCAGCAGTGAACTAGTAGGGGGAAACAATGAGCAGTTCTTC
j_call: TRBJ2-5; v_call: TRBV30; d_call: NA; clone_size: NA; cdr3_length: 15; cdr3_aa: CAWGELAGARETQYF; cdr3_nt: TGTGCCTGGGGCGAACTGGCGGGGGCCCGGGAGACCCAGTACTTC
j_call: TRBJ2-3; v_call: TRBV9; d_call: NA; clone_size: NA; cdr3_length: 15; cdr3_aa: CASSPEGTSTDTQYF; cdr3_nt: TGTGCCAGCAGCCCAGAAGGGACTTCCACAGATACGCAGTATTTT
j_call: TRBJ1-3; v_call: TRBV20-1; d_call: NA; clone_size: NA; cdr3_length: 14; cdr3_aa: CSARQGSSGNTIYF; cdr3_nt: TGCAGTGCTAGACAGGGGAGCTCTGGAAACACCATATATTTT
j_call: TRBJ1-5; v_call: TRBV10-3; d_call: NA; clone_size: NA; cdr3_length: 15; cdr3_aa: CAISETDYSNQPQHF; cdr3_nt: TGTGCCATCAGTGAGACGGATTATAGCAATCAGCCCCAGCATTTT
j_call: TRBJ2-1; v_call: TRBV24-1; d_call: TRBD2; clone_size: NA; cdr3_length: 15; cdr3_aa: CATSDPRLAGKEQFF; cdr3_nt: TGTGCCACCAGTGACCCCCGACTAGCGGGAAAAGAGCAGTTCTTC
j_call: TRBJ1-3; v_call: TRBV30; d_call: NA; clone_size: NA; cdr3_length: 13; cdr3_aa: CACNWISGNTIYF; cdr3_nt: TGTGCCTGTAATTGGATTTCTGGAAACACCATATATTTT
j_call: TRBJ1-6; v_call: TRBV30; d_call: NA; clone_size: NA; cdr3_length: 15; cdr3_aa: CAWSIGFPYNSPLHF; cdr3_nt: TGTGCCTGGAGTATAGGATTTCCCTATAATTCACCCCTCCACTTT
j_call: TRBJ2-1; v_call: TRBV15; d_call: NA; clone_size: once; cdr3_length: 12; cdr3_aa: CATSTLEGEQFF; cdr3_nt: TGTGCCACCAGCACCCTAGAAGGTGAGCAGTTCTTC
j_call: TRBJ1-1; v_call: TRBV28; d_call: NA; clone_size: NA; cdr3_length: 12; cdr3_aa: CASQQGNTEAFF; cdr3_nt: TGTGCCAGCCAACAGGGGAACACTGAAGCTTTCTTT
j_call: TRBJ2-1; v_call: TRBV3-1; d_call: NA; clone_size: NA; cdr3_length: 16; cdr3_aa: CASSQDHSEIYNEQFF; cdr3_nt: TGTGCCAGCAGCCAAGATCATAGCGAGATCTACAATGAGCAGTTCTTC
j_call: TRBJ2-1; v_call: TRBV12-5; d_call: NA; clone_size: NA; cdr3_length: 12; cdr3_aa: CASGEQESEQFF; cdr3_nt: TGTGCTAGTGGTGAACAGGAATCTGAGCAGTTCTTC
j_call: TRBJ1-1; v_call: TRBV3-1; d_call: TRBD1; clone_size: NA; cdr3_length: 14; cdr3_aa: CASSQEGGGGEAFF; cdr3_nt: TGTGCCAGCAGCCAAGAAGGGGGCGGTGGTGAAGCTTTCTTT
j_call: TRBJ1-5; v_call: TRBV5-1; d_call: NA; clone_size: once; cdr3_length: 13; cdr3_aa: CASSWGAGQPQHF; cdr3_nt: TGCGCCAGCTCATGGGGGGCGGGTCAGCCCCAGCATTTT
j_call: TRBJ2-6; v_call: TRBV20-1; d_call: NA; clone_size: once; cdr3_length: 16; cdr3_aa: CSARDRGWRGANVLTF; cdr3_nt: TGCAGTGCTAGAGATCGGGGGTGGCGAGGGGCCAACGTCCTGACTTTC
j_call: TRBJ2-7; v_call: TRBV6-2/TRBV6-3; d_call: NA; clone_size: few; cdr3_length: 12; cdr3_aa: CASSYRDYEQYF; cdr3_nt: TGTGCCAGCAGCTACCGAGACTACGAGCAGTACTTC
j_call: TRBJ2-1; v_call: TRBV3-1; d_call: TRBD2; clone_size: NA; cdr3_length: 16; cdr3_aa: CASSHASGGSYNEQFF; cdr3_nt: TGTGCCAGCAGCCACGCTAGCGGGGGCTCCTACAATGAGCAGTTCTTC
j_call: TRBJ2-7; v_call: TRBV28; d_call: TRBD2; clone_size: NA; cdr3_length: 17; cdr3_aa: CASSPRRAGGSTYEQYF; cdr3_nt: TGTGCCAGCAGTCCCCGTCGTGCTGGCGGGAGCACCTACGAGCAGTACTTC
j_call: TRBJ1-1; v_call: TRBV5-1; d_call: NA; clone_size: NA; cdr3_length: 14; cdr3_aa: CASSLALMDTEAFF; cdr3_nt: TGCGCCAGCAGCTTGGCGTTGATGGACACTGAAGCTTTCTTT
j_call: TRBJ1-4; v_call: TRBV6-5; d_call: NA; clone_size: once; cdr3_length: 14; cdr3_aa: CASSWGISGEKLFF; cdr3_nt: TGTGCCAGCAGTTGGGGGATTTCAGGAGAAAAACTGTTTTTT
j_call: TRBJ2-7; v_call: TRBV27; d_call: TRBD2; clone_size: once; cdr3_length: 16; cdr3_aa: CASSYSGTSDHYEQYF; cdr3_nt: TGTGCCAGCAGTTATTCCGGGACTAGCGACCACTACGAGCAGTACTTC
j_call: TRBJ1-4; v_call: TRBV9; d_call: TRBD1; clone_size: NA; cdr3_length: 15; cdr3_aa: CASSPRQGTKEKLFF; cdr3_nt: TGTGCCAGCAGCCCCCGACAGGGGACGAAAGAAAAACTGTTTTTT